Below are 32 T cell receptor beta chains sequenced from a single sample in a study of blood T cell repertoires in COVID-19. Profiled with immunoSEQ multiplex PCR; TCRdb holds only in-frame clones, not every one. The table has roughly 400,000 clones, approximately 91% seen once. Input material: PBMCs or T cells enriched from blood (not recorded which). Source of these receptors: a woman between 40 and 55 years old who had been exposed to COVID-19.

J is TRBJ2-5 and V is TRBV7-8; tentatively, D is TRBD2 (6 bases). Germline V gene data show CDR1 as SGHVS and CDR2 as FQNEAQ. This CDR3 is 15 amino acids long. V lost 0 bases, J lost 5 bases, and 13 bases lay in between. The CDR3 is CASSLAGGTAETQYF. The DNA of the CDR3 is TGTGCCAGCAGCTTAGCAGGCGGGACGGCGGAGACCCAGTACTTC.

This rearrangement joins TRBV1 to TRBJ1-2. TRBV1 is listed as a pseudogene. This CDR3 spans 11 amino acids. The DNA for the CDR3 is TGCACCAGCGCGGCTAACTATGGCTACACCTTC. This translates into CTSAANYGYTF.

The chain carries TRBV5-1 and TRBJ1-1; 8 bases map to TRBD1. V shed 0 bases, J shed 4 bases, and the junction held 8 bases outside the gene matches. The CDR3 runs 16 residues. Germline CDR1 SGHRS, CDR2 YFSETQ. DNA for the CDR3: TGCGCCAGCAGCTTGGGGACAGGGAGTGGGACCACTGAAGCTTTCTTT. It is translated as CASSLGTGSGTTEAFF.

As concerns this clone: This may be a read error: a much more frequent sequence differs by one nucleotide. The same CDR3 arises from other DNA sequences in this sample as well. The rearrangement joins TRBV6-5 to TRBJ1-1, with D hard to call. This CDR3 spans 13 amino acids. Per germline, CDR1 MNHEY and CDR2 SVGAGI. The germline V and J ends were trimmed by 6 bases and 1 base, with 9 bases remaining between them. The CDR3 loop is CASSRTENTEAFF. The CDR3 DNA is TGTGCCAGCAGCCGAACAGAGAACACTGAAGCTTTCTTT.

The J gene is TRBJ1-1, the V gene TRBV18, with a weak D call TRBD1 (5 bases). V was pared by 6 bases and J by 4 bases, with 12 bases between. The CDR3 is 13 amino acids. Germline V gene sequence: CDR1 KGHSH, CDR2 LQKENI. This CDR3 reads CASSVVGGTEAFF. The CDR3 nucleotides are TGTGCCAGCTCCGTCGTGGGGGGCACTGAAGCTTTCTTT.

This sequence joins TRBV27 and TRBJ1-2, with a tentative D call TRBD1 (6 bases). CDR3 length equals 14 residues. Germline assignment: CDR1 MNHEY and CDR2 SMNVEV (reference sequence). V was clipped by 3 bases and J by 7 bases, with 15 bases between them. CDR3 loop: CASSFRGGRGGYTF. CDR3 DNA: TGTGCCAGCAGTTTTAGGGGGGGAAGAGGTGGCTACACCTTC.

The chain is built from TRBV11-1 and TRBJ2-1; 9 bases are a match to TRBD2. The V gene end was trimmed by 8 bases and the J gene end by 6 bases; junction bases not matched to a gene: 5. Germline V lookup: CDR1 SGHAT, CDR2 FQDESV (reference sequence). This CDR3 region has 13 residues. CDR3 amino acids: CASRREGVNEQFF. CDR3 bases: TGTGCCAGCCGGCGGGAGGGGGTCAATGAGCAGTTCTTC.

This sequence joins TRBV11-1 and TRBJ2-3, with 13 bases aligning to TRBD2. The CDR3 sequence is 14 residues long. CDR1 SGHAT and CDR2 FQDESV come from the germline V gene (reference sequence). Trimming took 6 bases from V and 4 from J; bases not matched to a gene: 1. The CDR3 reads CASRLAGGADTQYF. CDR3 bases: TGTGCCAGCAGACTAGCGGGGGGGGCAGATACGCAGTATTTT.

There are a few counts of this clone. CDR3 nucleotides: TGTGCCAGCAGTGTACAGGGGGACACTGAAGCTTTCTTT. Translated: CASSVQGDTEAFF. V gene TRBV2 combines with J gene TRBJ1-1, with 8 nucleotides matching TRBD1. This CDR3 spans 13 amino acids. V was clipped by 4 bases and J by 3 bases; unmatched bases: 1. Germline V lookup: CDR1 SNHLY, CDR2 FYNNEI.

V and J are TRBV9 and TRBJ2-5; TRBD1 is a possible D gene (5 bases). V lost 0 bases to trimming and J lost 4 bases, with 13 bases between them. The germline CDR1 and CDR2 sequences are SGDLS and YYNGEE. The CDR3 is 15 amino acids. Here the CDR3 reads CASSVAGRVGETQYF. The CDR3 DNA is TGTGCCAGCAGCGTAGCGGGCAGGGTCGGAGAGACCCAGTACTTC.

CDR3 amino acids: CASRTSGLLGEQFF. The CDR3 nucleotides read TGTGCCAGCAGGACTAGCGGGTTACTAGGTGAGCAGTTCTTC. The V gene is TRBV28, the J gene TRBJ2-1, with TRBD2 matching over 10 bases. In germline, CDR1 is MDHEN, CDR2 SYDVKM. The trim removed 6 bases at V and 9 bases at J, leaving 8 bases unmatched. This CDR3 is 14 amino acids long.

This clone is categorized as medium-sized. The V and J genes are TRBV4-3 and TRBJ1-1, with no clear D. The V gene's germline CDR1 is LGHNA and CDR2 YSLEER. The CDR3 is made up of 19 amino acids. Deletions cut 0 bases from V and 1 base from J, with 21 bases between. Written as DNA, the CDR3 is TGCGCCAGCAGCCAAGAAGGCAGGTGGGTTCTCCCGCGGAACACTGAAGCTTTCTTT. Its translation: CASSQEGRWVLPRNTEAFF.

The DNA of the CDR3 is TGTGCCAGCAGTTCCGGGATTCAGCCCCAGCATTTT. It codes for CASSSGIQPQHF. The chain recombines TRBV2 with TRBJ1-5; D gene uncertain. The CDR3 runs to 12 residues. V was cut by 5 bases and J by 6 bases, with 8 bases left in between. Germline-derived CDR1 and CDR2 are SNHLY and FYNNEI.

As regards this clone: Being one base from a much bigger clone, this may be a read error. The chain employs TRBV3-1 (or the pseudogene TRBV3-2) and TRBJ1-3; no firm D call. This CDR3 has 14 amino acids. Germline CDR1 and CDR2: LGHDT and YNNKEL (reference sequence). Between the trimmed V and J ends, which lost 5 bases and 0 bases, there was a span of 8 bases. The CDR3 reads CASSYRGSGNTIYF. As DNA, the CDR3 is TGTGCCAGCAGCTACCGGGGCTCTGGAAACACCATATATTTT.

CDR3 nucleotide sequence: TGTGCCAGCAGCCCACAGGCTCCCTCCTATAATTCACCCCTCCACTTT. Its translation is CASSPQAPSYNSPLHF. The chain is built from TRBV7-2 and TRBJ1-6; a weak D match, TRBD1 (5 bases). With 5 bases removed from V and 0 bases from J, the gap between germline ends came to 11 bases. The CDR3 has 16 amino acids. The germline CDR1 and CDR2 sequences are SGHTA and FQGNSA.

This chain connects TRBV21-1 to TRBJ2-7; the table names TRBD1, a call not compared with the DNA. TRBV21-1 counts as a pseudogene. The CDR3 extends over 16 amino acids. The CDR3 bases are TGTGCCAGCAGCAAAGTCGTAAGGGGAAATTCCTACGAGCAGTACTTC. This encodes CASSKVVRGNSYEQYF.

This chain joins TRBV5-3 and TRBJ1-5; 8 positions match TRBD1. TRBV5-3 has ORF status, its function being uncertain. V shed 0 bases, J shed 4 bases, and the junction held 12 bases outside the gene matches. The CDR3 contains 18 residues. CDR3 amino acids: CARSLAPEDREANQPQHF. The CDR3 bases are TGTGCCAGAAGCTTGGCTCCCGAGGACAGGGAGGCTAATCAGCCCCAGCATTTT.

For this clone: Relative to the germline gene, one junction end is altered; a read error may explain this. The rearrangement links TRBV7-7 to TRBJ2-3, with unresolved D. The CDR3 is 13 amino acids. Germline-derived CDR1 and CDR2 are SSHAT and FNYEAQ (reference sequence). Here the CDR3 reads CASSFQLTSTQYF. In DNA, the CDR3 is TGTGCTAGCAGCTTTCAACTAACTTCCACGCAGTATTTT. Full variable domain (outside the CDR3, taken from reference TRBV7-7 and TRBJ2-3): GAGVSQSPRYKVTKRGQDVTLRCDPISSHATLYWYQQALGQGPEFLTYFNYEAQPDKSGLPSDRFSAERPEGSISTLTIQRTEQRDSAMYRCASSFQLTSTQYFGPGTRLTVL.

The J gene is TRBJ1-1, the V gene TRBV5-1, with D maybe TRBD1 (6 bases). Germline V gene lookup returns CDR1 SGHRS and CDR2 YFSETQ. The CDR3 covers 15 residues. With 3 bases removed from V and 0 bases from J, the gap between germline ends came to 12 bases. CDR3 sequence: CASSWGQSMNTEAFF. The CDR3 DNA is TGCGCCAGCAGCTGGGGACAATCCATGAACACTGAAGCTTTCTTT.

This chain connects TRBV15 to TRBJ2-7, with a tentative D call TRBD2 (6 bases). The V end was cut by 1 base, the J end by 3 bases, with 10 bases between. Looked up from germline, CDR1 is LNHNV and CDR2 is YYDKDF (reference sequence). CDR3 size: 14 residues. CDR3 DNA sequence: TGTGCCACCAGCAGAGCGGGACTCAACTACGAGCAGTACTTC. Translated, it gives CATSRAGLNYEQYF.

The chain employs TRBV5-1 and TRBJ1-3; D unresolved. Looked up from germline, CDR1 is SGHRS and CDR2 is YFSETQ. The length of the CDR3 is 16 residues. V was pared by 0 bases and J by 0 bases, with 10 bases between. For the CDR3, the DNA is TGCGCCAGCAGCTTGGCAGGTCCCCACTCTGGAAACACCATATATTTT. It is translated as CASSLAGPHSGNTIYF.

The chain has TRBV29-1 and TRBJ1-4; no reliable D call. The CDR3 totals 13 residues. Germline CDR1 is SQVTM and CDR2 is ANQGSEA. The germline V and J ends were trimmed by 8 bases and 8 bases, with 18 bases remaining between them. The CDR3 DNA follows: TGCAGCTCGAGTCGAGCTCCGGGGGAAAAACTGTTTTTT. Residues: CSSSRAPGEKLFF.

The gene calls are TRBV19 and TRBJ2-7; possible D gene TRBD1, 6 bases. The CDR3 length is 16 residues. Germline values: CDR1 LNHDA, CDR2 SQIVND (reference sequence). V was shortened by 5 bases and J by 0 bases, with 17 bases between the two germline ends. The CDR3 region is CASSPWTARSSYEQYF. The CDR3 DNA follows: TGTGCCAGTAGTCCCTGGACAGCCCGAAGCTCCTACGAGCAGTACTTC.

CDR3 protein: CASDKVLRGGYTF. CDR3 nucleotide sequence: TGTGCCAGCGATAAGGTTCTCAGGGGTGGCTACACCTTC. The chain joins TRBV2 to TRBJ1-2; perhaps TRBD1 as D (6 bases). Trimming took 8 bases from V and 7 from J, leaving 17 bases between them. The CDR3 is 13 residues long. Per germline, CDR1 SNHLY and CDR2 FYNNEI.

The rearrangement joins TRBV18 to TRBJ1-3, with a tentative D call TRBD1 (5 bases). The CDR3 runs to 16 residues. V gave up 0 bases and J gave up 4 bases, with 13 bases separating them. Germline loops: CDR1 KGHSH, CDR2 LQKENI. This CDR3 reads CASSPPRGNGGNTIYF. As DNA, the CDR3 is TGTGCCAGCTCACCACCAAGGGGCAATGGCGGAAACACCATATATTTT.

V gene TRBV7-6 combines with J gene TRBJ1-2; possibly TRBD1 for D (5 bases). Germline V CDR1 and CDR2: SGHVS, FNYEAQ. This CDR3 is 15 amino acids long. Trimming cost V 1 base and J 4 bases, with 13 bases left between them. DNA of the CDR3: TGTGCCAGCAGCTTAGAAGGGGAGGGAGCCTATGGCTACACCTTC. The encoded protein is CASSLEGEGAYGYTF.

V usage is TRBV19 and J usage is TRBJ2-3; the D gene is possibly TRBD2 (6 bases). The germline V gene has CDR1 LNHDA and CDR2 SQIVND (reference sequence). Trimming removed 5 bases at V and 6 bases at J, with 24 bases between. This CDR3 is built from 17 residues. The CDR3 region has the DNA TGTGCCAGTAGTGGTGTTTCGTCTAGCGTCTGGAGGGATACGCAGTATTTT. Its protein product is CASSGVSSSVWRDTQYF.

The chain is built from TRBV7-3 and TRBJ2-1, with 7 bases aligning to TRBD2. The germline gives CDR1 SGHTA, CDR2 FQGTGA. The CDR3 has 15 residues. The junction had 5 bases not matched to a gene; V was cut back by 1 base and J by 5 bases. The CDR3 DNA sequence: TGTGCCAGCAGCTTAATGCCCAGCGGGAACAATGAGCAGTTCTTC. Translated: CASSLMPSGNNEQFF.

The chain combines TRBV27 with TRBJ1-2; 7 bases match TRBD1. The length of the CDR3 is 15 residues. With V trimmed by 0 bases and J by 5 bases, 6 bases remained unmatched. CDR1 is MNHEY, CDR2 SMNVEV, per germline (reference sequence). The CDR3: CASSLSVTGSYGYTF. CDR3 nucleotides: TGTGCCAGCAGTTTATCGGTGACAGGGTCGTATGGCTACACCTTC.

V usage is TRBV10-3 and J usage is TRBJ1-2; possible D gene TRBD1, 6 bases. Germline assignment: CDR1 ENHRY and CDR2 SYGVKD. Trimming left V 10 bases short and J 7 bases short, with 16 bases between. The CDR3 is made up of 12 amino acids. CDR3 region: CATTGTRGGYTF. In DNA, the CDR3 is TGTGCCACCACAGGGACCCGGGGTGGCTACACCTTC.

This clone was recorded once. V usage is TRBV13 and J usage is TRBJ1-2, with D perhaps matching TRBD1 (6 bases). This CDR3 has 14 amino acids. Looked up from germline, CDR1 is PRHDT and CDR2 is FYEKMQ (reference sequence). Trimming removed 5 bases from V and 3 bases from J, with 13 bases in between. DNA for the CDR3: TGTGCCAGCAGCCTGCGACAGGTTTACTATGGCTACACCTTC. This translates into CASSLRQVYYGYTF.

The J gene is TRBJ2-7, the V gene TRBV27, with 7 bases lining up with TRBD2. J gave up 5 bases and V 4 bases, and 8 bases lay outside the gene matches. The CDR3 runs 14 residues. The germline V gene has CDR1 MNHEY and CDR2 SMNVEV (reference sequence). DNA of the CDR3: TGTGCCAGCAGTTCACCGGGACTAAGGCACGAGCAGTACTTC. Translation: CASSSPGLRHEQYF.